This T cell receptor beta chain was captured in a study of blood T cell repertoires in COVID-19. Background on the study: Acute and convalescent COVID-19 specimens originated in the United States, Italy and Spain. The cDNA or gDNA used as material had been derived from T cells, B-cell-depleted T cells, or PBMCs.

Authors' analysis steps: Nucleated cell counts were estimated from reference gene primer amplification. TCRdb keeps only in-frame clones here, not all; method: immunoSEQ multiplex PCR. The D gene and trimming were derived from the DNA, and the V and J assignments and clone size from that table. The sample holds more than 50,000 clones, 74% seen once. The CDR3 runs 12 residues. CDR1 is SGHNT and CDR2 is YENEEA in the germline V gene. V was shortened by 2 bases and J by 11 bases, with 11 bases between the two germline ends. The TCR comes from a woman at least 80 years old with acute or convalescent COVID-19. The V call is TRBV11-3, the J call TRBJ2-3; D perhaps matches TRBD1 (5 bases). Sequencing was carried out using peripheral blood. CDR3 in amino acids: CASSLPDKLQYF. The CDR3, as DNA: TGTGCCAGCAGCTTACCGGACAAGTTGCAGTATTTT. Full variable domain (remainder filled in from reference TRBV11-3 and TRBJ2-3): EAGVVQSPRYKIIEKKQPVAFWCNPISGHNTLYWYLQNLGQGPELLIRYENEEAVDDSQLPKDRFSAERLKGVDSTLKIQPAELGDSAVYLCASSLPDKLQYFGPGTRLTVL.